These 2 T cell receptor beta chains share one sample of origin, sequenced in a study of post-analysis software for immune sequencing data. General observations from the study: In patients, TRBV5-6, TRBV5-1 and TRBV20-1 belonged to roughly 5 TRBV segments found more frequently than in controls.

What these receptors recognize is not known. Unique-molecular-identifier-tagged TCR beta cDNA libraries were used. In TCRdb, the PCR reads were re-called with MiXCR into one record per CDR3 protein. There are hundreds of thousands of distinct CDR3 sequences in the sample; under 55% occur only once, and around 10% lies in the top ten. The sample was blood. The receptors were sampled from a girl aged 10 to 17 with multiple sclerosis.

This chain joins TRBV10-3 and TRBJ2-1, with D unresolved. Germline V gene sequence: CDR1 ENHRY, CDR2 SYGVKD. The CDR3 totals 12 residues. V was shortened by 0 bases and J by 8 bases, with 5 bases between the two germline ends. CDR3 in amino acids: CAISESEDEQFF. The CDR3 DNA sequence: TGTGCCATCAGTGAGTCAGAAGATGAGCAGTTCTTC.

The J gene is TRBJ2-1, the V gene TRBV29-1; 7 positions match TRBD1. The J call is uncertain, as TRBJ2-7 better fits the DNA end. The germline gives CDR1 SQVTM, CDR2 ANQGSEA. CDR3 length: 14 amino acids. The CDR3, as DNA: TGCAGCGTGGTCCGGGACAGCTCCTACAATGAGCAGTACTTC. Encoded protein: CSVVRDSSYNEQYF.